This paragraph covers one T cell receptor beta chain sequence. The target of this receptor is not known. Base qualities are missing; no much larger clone stands one base away. Cut back by 1 base and 5 bases, the V and J ends lie 5 bases apart. Reading the germline V gene gives CDR1 SGHVS and CDR2 FQNEAQ. Inclusive of the bounding cysteine and phenylalanine, the CDR3 is 13 residues long. Only CDR3 DNA remains: 39 bases, in frame from the first base. This specimen belongs to a study of CD8+ T cells in alopecia areata (dated by TCRdb to 2017 to 2018). In the study overall: The treated patients, all with moderate-to-severe alopecia areata, were enrolled in an open-label pilot trial of oral tofacitinib given at 5 to 10 mg twice daily. Patients received tofacitinib for 6 to 18 months and were then followed off drug for 6 months to check for delayed response and recurrence. In treated patients, disease severity was measured using the SALT score, which gives the percentage of scalp surface area affected. To study T cell clonal expansion in alopecia areata, the researchers applied high-throughput TCRbeta sequencing to both the C3H/HeJ mouse model and human patients. Scalp tissue and sorted CD4+ and CD8+ peripheral blood T cells from patchy and totalis/universalis alopecia areata patients and from healthy controls were covered by human TCRbeta sequencing. Tofacitinib-treated patients had biopsies at baseline and at 4 and 24 weeks of treatment, with a later scalp biopsy in several patients. Clonality in the scalp was compared among normal scalp (n=4), patchy alopecia areata scalp (n=8), and alopecia totalis/universalis scalp (n=8). RNA was extracted with the PAXgene miRNA kit for fixed scalp, the miRNeasy kit for PBMCs, and the RNeasy kit for mouse skin. immunoSEQ multiplex PCR using 35 Vbeta forward primers and 13 Jbeta reverse primers was used to amplify TCRbeta CDR3 regions.

The label giving this sample's time point can be read as: about 4 weeks on oral tofacitinib. Sample treatment or condition, as interpreted from the label and publication: oral pan-JAK inhibitor, 5-10 mg twice daily. Lesional scalp punch biopsies and peripheral blood were collected from alopecia areata patients. After PBMCs were isolated by density centrifugation and stained for CD3, CD4 and CD8, a FACSAria was used to sort CD4+ and CD8+ T cells. Study-wide conclusions, independent of this receptor: Resident alphabeta T cells in normal human skin are also sequenced, complicating scalp TCR repertoire analysis, unlike mouse skin dominated by gammadelta T cells. With tofacitinib, both scalp clonality and the number of expanded CD8+ clones among the top 100 scalp clones went down significantly. Shared TCR sequences between patients were less evident than in mice, which may be partly attributable to HLA diversity in the patient population. During tofacitinib treatment, many expanded lesional clones remained in scalp and blood, and this persistence may partly explain relapse after treatment is stopped. Because the treated cohort was small and had only one nonresponder, larger studies are needed to examine links between baseline CD8+ expansion and response. Compared with normal scalp, lesional scalp, particularly in alopecia totalis/universalis, had higher clonality and more expanded CD8+ clones, which suggests antigenic drive.

Receptor libraries were prepared by the immunoSEQ multiplex PCR assay. For TCR sequencing, RNA was extracted from every sample and reverse transcribed into cDNA to serve as template. First-strand cDNA was synthesized with SuperScript III using a 2:1 mix of oligo-dT and random hexamers. A synthetic immune receptor repertoire was used to gauge amplification bias, and whatever bias remained was removed computationally. For the original study's pipeline: Raw reads were preprocessed to remove errors, and CDR3 was defined by IMGT conventions from the conserved cysteine to phenylalanine. To get clonality, Shannon entropy was normalized by log2 of the number of productive unique TCRs and the result was subtracted from 1. Whether each scalp clone was CD4 or CD8 was inferred by checking scalp TCRbeta sequences against the CD4 and CD8 repertoires from sorted blood. TCRdb mirrors the immuneACCESS table, restricted to in-frame sequences. Some clones are absent from its copies; in checked studies, under half trace to an unresolved V gene, and the reason for the others is unknown. V, J and clone size were drawn from that table, and D and trimming were deduced from the DNA. The sample data list 110,000 to 150,000 clones, and about 59% of these were observed just once. In total, the top ten clones hold approximately 16% of the sample.

This chain is built from TRBV7-8 and TRBJ1-4; the D gene is perhaps TRBD1, from 5 matching bases. This receptor was obtained from a human donor with alopecia areata. Sequencing used CD8+ T cells sorted from blood, obtained at week 4, from a patient treated with tofacitinib. The CDR3 region has the sequence CASSLDRNEKLFF. The nucleotides read TGTGCCAGCAGCTTAGACAGGAATGAAAAACTGTTTTTT.